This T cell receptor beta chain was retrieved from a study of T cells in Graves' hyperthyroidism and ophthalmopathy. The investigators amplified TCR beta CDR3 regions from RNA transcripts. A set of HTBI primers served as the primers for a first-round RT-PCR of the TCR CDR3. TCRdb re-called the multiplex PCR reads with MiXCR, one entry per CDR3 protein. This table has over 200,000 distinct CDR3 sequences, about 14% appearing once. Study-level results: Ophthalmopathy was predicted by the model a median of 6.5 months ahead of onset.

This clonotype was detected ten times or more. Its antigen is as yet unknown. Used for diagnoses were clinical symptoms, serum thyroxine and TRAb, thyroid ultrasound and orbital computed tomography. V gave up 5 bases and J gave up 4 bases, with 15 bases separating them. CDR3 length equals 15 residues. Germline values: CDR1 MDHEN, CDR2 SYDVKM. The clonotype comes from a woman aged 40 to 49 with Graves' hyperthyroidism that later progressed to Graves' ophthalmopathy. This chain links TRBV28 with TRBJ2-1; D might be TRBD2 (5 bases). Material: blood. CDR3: CASSVLDGKYNEQFF. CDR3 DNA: TGTGCCAGCAGTGTGTTGGACGGGAAATACAATGAGCAGTTCTTC.